One T cell receptor beta chain is described in this entry. Its antigen is as yet unknown. The germline CDR1 and CDR2 sequences are SEHNR and FQNEAQ (reference sequence). V gave up 5 bases and J gave up 0 bases, with 17 bases separating them. The CDR3 covers 16 residues. Assay: immunoSEQ multiplex PCR; the TCRdb copy retains only in-frame clones and omits some. The sample lists some 95,000 clones; about 89% were seen once. This entry belongs to a study of T cell responses to AZD1222 COVID-19 vaccine. Study-level information: Second-dose recipients at about 4 or about 12 weeks were treated as one pooled group. General study results and limits: Reportedly, nearly half the spike-specific TCRs target unmutated variant regions. Only a handful of individuals given AZD1222 were seropositive at baseline. Donors were largely white British and mainly female; clonal diversity was possibly underestimated.

This TCR derives from an adult in good health. V and J are TRBV7-9 and TRBJ2-7; maybe TRBD2 (5 bases). Sequencing was performed on peripheral blood, taken on day 0 of AZD1222 vaccination. The CDR3 spells CASSPRNSGLSYEQYF. The CDR3 DNA is TGTGCCAGCAGCCCTCGTAACTCCGGACTCTCCTACGAGCAGTACTTC.